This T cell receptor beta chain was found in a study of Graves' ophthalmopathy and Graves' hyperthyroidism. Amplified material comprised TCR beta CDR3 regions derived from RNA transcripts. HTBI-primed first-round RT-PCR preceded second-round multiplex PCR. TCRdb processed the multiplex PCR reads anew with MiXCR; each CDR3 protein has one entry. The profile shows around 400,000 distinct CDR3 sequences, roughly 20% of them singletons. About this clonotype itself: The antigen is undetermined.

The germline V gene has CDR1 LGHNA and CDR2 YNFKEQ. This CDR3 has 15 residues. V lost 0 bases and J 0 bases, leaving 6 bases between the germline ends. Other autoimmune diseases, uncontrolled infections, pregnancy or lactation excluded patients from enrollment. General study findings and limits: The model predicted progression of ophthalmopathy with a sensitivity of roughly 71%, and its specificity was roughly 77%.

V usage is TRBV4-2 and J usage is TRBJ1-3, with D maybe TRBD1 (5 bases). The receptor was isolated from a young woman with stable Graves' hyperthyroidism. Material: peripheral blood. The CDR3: CASSQDGGSGNTIYF. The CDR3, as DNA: TGTGCCAGCAGCCAAGATGGGGGCTCTGGAAACACCATATATTTT.